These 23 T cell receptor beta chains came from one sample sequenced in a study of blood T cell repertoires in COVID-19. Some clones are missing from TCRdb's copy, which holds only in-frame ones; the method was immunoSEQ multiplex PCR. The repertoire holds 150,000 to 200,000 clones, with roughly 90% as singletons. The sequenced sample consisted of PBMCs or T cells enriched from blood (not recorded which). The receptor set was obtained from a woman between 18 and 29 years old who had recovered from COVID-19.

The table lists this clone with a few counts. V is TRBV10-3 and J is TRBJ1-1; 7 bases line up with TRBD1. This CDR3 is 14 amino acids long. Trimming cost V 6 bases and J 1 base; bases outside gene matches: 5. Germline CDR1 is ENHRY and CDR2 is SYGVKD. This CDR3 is CAIRTGDSNTEAFF. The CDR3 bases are TGTGCCATCAGAACAGGGGATTCGAACACTGAAGCTTTCTTT.

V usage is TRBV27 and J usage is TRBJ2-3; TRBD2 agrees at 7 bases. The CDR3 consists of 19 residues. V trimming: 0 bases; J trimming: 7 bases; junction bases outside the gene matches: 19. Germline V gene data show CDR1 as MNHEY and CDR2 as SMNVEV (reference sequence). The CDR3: CASSLSYPTSDKGRNTQYF. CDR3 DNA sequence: TGTGCCAGCAGTTTATCGTACCCTACTAGCGACAAAGGGAGAAATACGCAGTATTTT.

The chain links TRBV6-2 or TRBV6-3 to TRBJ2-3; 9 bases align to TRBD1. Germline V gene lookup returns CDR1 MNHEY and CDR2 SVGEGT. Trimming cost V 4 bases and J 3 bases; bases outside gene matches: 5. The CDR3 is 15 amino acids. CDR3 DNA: TGTGCCAGCAGTTTCGGGACAGGGCGGACAGATACGCAGTATTTT. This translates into CASSFGTGRTDTQYF.

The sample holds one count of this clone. This CDR3 reads CASSNGQNEQFF. The CDR3 DNA reads as TGTGCCAGCAGCAACGGACAGAATGAGCAGTTCTTC. This chain uses TRBV5-5 with TRBJ2-1, with D perhaps matching TRBD1 (6 bases). V lost 4 bases, J lost 7 bases, and 9 bases lay in between. The germline CDR1 and CDR2 sequences are SGHKS and YYEKEE (reference sequence). This CDR3 is 12 amino acids long.

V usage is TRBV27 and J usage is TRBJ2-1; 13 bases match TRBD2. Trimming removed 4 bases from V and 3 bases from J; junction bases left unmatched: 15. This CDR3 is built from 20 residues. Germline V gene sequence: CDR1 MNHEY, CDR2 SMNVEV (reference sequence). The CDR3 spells CASSSSLRKLAGGRYNEQFF. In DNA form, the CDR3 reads TGTGCCAGCAGTTCCTCCCTTCGAAAACTAGCGGGAGGGCGCTACAATGAGCAGTTCTTC.

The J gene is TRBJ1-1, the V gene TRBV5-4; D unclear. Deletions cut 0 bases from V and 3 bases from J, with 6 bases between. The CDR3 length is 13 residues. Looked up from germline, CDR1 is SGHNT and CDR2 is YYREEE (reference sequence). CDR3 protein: CASSLGAYTEAFF. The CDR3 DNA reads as TGTGCCAGCAGCTTGGGGGCATACACTGAAGCTTTCTTT.

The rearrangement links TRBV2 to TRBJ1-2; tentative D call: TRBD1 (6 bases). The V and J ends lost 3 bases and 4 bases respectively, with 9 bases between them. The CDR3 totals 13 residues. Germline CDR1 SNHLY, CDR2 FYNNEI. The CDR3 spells CASSEDRSYGYTF. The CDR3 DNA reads TGTGCCAGCAGTGAGGACAGAAGCTATGGCTACACCTTC.

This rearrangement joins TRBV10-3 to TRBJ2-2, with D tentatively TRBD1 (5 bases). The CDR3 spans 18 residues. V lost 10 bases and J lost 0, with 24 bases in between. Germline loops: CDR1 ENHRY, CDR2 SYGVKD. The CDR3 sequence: CATRVPTDTTANTGELFF. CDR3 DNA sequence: TGTGCCACCCGAGTCCCTACGGACACGACGGCGAACACCGGGGAGCTGTTTTTT.

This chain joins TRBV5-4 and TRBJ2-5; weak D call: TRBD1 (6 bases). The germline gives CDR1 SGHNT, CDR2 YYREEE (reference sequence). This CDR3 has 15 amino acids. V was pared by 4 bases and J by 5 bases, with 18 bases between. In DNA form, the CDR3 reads TGTGCCAGCAGCCGTGCGACAGGAACGACGGAGACCCAGTACTTC. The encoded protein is CASSRATGTTETQYF.

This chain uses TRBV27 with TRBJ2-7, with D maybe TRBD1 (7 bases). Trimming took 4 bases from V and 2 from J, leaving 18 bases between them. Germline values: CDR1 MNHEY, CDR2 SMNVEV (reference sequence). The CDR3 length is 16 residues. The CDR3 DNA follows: TGTGCCAGCAGTTCGCGGGACAGACGGTTCCCCTACGAGCAGTACTTC. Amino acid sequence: CASSSRDRRFPYEQYF.

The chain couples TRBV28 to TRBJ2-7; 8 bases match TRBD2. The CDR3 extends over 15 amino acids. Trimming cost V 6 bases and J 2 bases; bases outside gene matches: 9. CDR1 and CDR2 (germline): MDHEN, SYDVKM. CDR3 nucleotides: TGTGCCAGCAGCTCCCGCGGGAGGCCTACCTACGAGCAGTACTTC. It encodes CASSSRGRPTYEQYF.

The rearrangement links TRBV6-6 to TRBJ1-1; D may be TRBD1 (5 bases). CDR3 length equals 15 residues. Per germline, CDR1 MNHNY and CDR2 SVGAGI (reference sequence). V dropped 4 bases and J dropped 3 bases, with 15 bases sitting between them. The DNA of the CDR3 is TGTGCCAGCAGTTCACAACAGGAGCACTACACTGAAGCTTTCTTT. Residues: CASSSQQEHYTEAFF.

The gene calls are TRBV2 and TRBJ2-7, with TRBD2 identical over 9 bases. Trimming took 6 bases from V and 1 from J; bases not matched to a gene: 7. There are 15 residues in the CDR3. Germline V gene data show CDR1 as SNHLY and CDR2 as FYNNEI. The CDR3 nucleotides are TGTGCCAGCAGGACCGGGACTAGCTTTTCCTACGAGCAGTACTTC. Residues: CASRTGTSFSYEQYF.

The CDR3 reads CASTKRPSSYEQYF. The CDR3 DNA is TGTGCCAGCACAAAGCGACCAAGCTCCTACGAGCAGTACTTC. The chain couples TRBV27 to TRBJ2-7, with D uncertain. The CDR3 contains 14 residues. V lost 7 bases and J 0 bases, leaving 13 bases between the germline ends. The V gene's germline CDR1 is MNHEY and CDR2 SMNVEV (reference sequence).

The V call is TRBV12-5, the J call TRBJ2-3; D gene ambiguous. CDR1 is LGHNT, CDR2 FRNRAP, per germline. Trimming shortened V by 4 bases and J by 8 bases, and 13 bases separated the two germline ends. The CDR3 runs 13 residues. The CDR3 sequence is CASGSGLPGTQYF. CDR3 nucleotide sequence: TGTGCTAGTGGTTCGGGTCTCCCCGGTACGCAGTATTTT.

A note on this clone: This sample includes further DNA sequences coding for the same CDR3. CDR3 sequence reads: CASSFLAGVSYNEQFF. CDR3 sequence (DNA): TGTGCCAGCAGTTTCCTAGCGGGAGTTTCCTACAATGAGCAGTTCTTC. The chain employs TRBV27 and TRBJ2-1; 10 nucleotides agree with TRBD2. Trimming at V came to 3 bases and at J to 1 base, leaving 3 bases not matched to a gene. CDR3 length: 16 residues. Germline CDR1 MNHEY, CDR2 SMNVEV (reference sequence).

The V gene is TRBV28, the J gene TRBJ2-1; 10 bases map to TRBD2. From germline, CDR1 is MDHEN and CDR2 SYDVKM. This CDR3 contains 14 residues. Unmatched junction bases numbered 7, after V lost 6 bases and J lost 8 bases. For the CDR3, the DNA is TGTGCCAGCAGCCTAGCGGGAGTAATAGATGAGCAGTTCTTC. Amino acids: CASSLAGVIDEQFF.

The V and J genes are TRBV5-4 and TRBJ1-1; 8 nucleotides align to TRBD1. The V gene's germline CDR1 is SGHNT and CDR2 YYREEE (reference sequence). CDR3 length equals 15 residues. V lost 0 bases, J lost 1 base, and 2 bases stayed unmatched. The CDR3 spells CASSLGTGTNTEAFF. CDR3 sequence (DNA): TGTGCCAGCAGCTTGGGGACAGGGACGAACACTGAAGCTTTCTTT.

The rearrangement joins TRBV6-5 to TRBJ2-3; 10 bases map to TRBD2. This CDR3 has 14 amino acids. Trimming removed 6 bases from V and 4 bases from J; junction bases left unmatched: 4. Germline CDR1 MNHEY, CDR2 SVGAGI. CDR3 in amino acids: CASRLAGGADTQYF. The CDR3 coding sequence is TGTGCCAGCAGATTAGCGGGAGGAGCAGATACGCAGTATTTT.

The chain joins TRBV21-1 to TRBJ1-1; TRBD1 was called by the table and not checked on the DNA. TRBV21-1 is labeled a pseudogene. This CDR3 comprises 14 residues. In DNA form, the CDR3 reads TGTGCCAGCAGCAGACACAAGGAAAACACTGAAGCTTTCTTT. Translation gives CASSRHKENTEAFF.

The CDR3 DNA sequence: TGTGCCAGCAGTGAGGTCAGGGGTGGAAATTCACCCCTCCACTTT. As protein: CASSEVRGGNSPLHF. The V call is TRBV6-1, the J call TRBJ1-6; maybe TRBD1 (6 bases). The CDR3 runs to 15 residues. Trimming removed 3 bases from V and 7 bases from J, with 13 bases in between. Germline CDR1 and CDR2: MNHNS and SASEGT.

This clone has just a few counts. The CDR3, as DNA: TGTGCCAGTAGTATAGATCTGCTCGGTCATGGCTACGAGCAGTACTTC. Encoded protein: CASSIDLLGHGYEQYF. The chain carries TRBV19 and TRBJ2-7; D gene ambiguous. Germline-derived CDR1 and CDR2 are LNHDA and SQIVND (reference sequence). The CDR3 totals 16 residues. Trimming took 0 bases from V and 3 from J, leaving 15 bases between them. Drawing the rest from reference TRBV19 and TRBJ2-7, the complete variable domain is DGGITQSPKYLFRKEGQNVTLSCEQNLNHDAMYWYRQDPGQGLRLIYYSQIVNDFQKGDIAEGYSVSREKKESFPLTVTSAQKNPTAFYLCASSIDLLGHGYEQYFGPGTRLTVT.

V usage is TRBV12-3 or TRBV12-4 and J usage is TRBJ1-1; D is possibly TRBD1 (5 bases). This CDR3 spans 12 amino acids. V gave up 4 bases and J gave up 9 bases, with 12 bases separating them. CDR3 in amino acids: CASSSSGQKAFF. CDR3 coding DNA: TGTGCCAGCAGTTCATCAGGGCAGAAAGCTTTCTTT.